The entry below describes one T cell receptor (beta chain). The CDR3 is 16 amino acids. Trimming removed 3 bases at V and 4 bases at J, with 15 bases between. The germline CDR1 and CDR2 sequences are KGHDR and SFDVKD. TCRdb fed the 5' RACE reads into MiXCR, producing one record per CDR3 protein. This sample has hundreds of thousands of distinct CDR3 sequences, with more than 8.5% found just once. The data were taken from a study of T cells after yellow fever vaccination. The receptor was derived from a man younger than 30 who received the YFV17D yellow fever vaccine. This chain joins TRBV24-1 and TRBJ1-5; possibly TRBD1 for D (5 bases). The input for sequencing was PBMCs, taken on the day of the first yellow fever vaccination. The CDR3 DNA reads TGTGCCACCAGTGATCCGAGGACAAACGAAAATCAGCCCCAGCATTTT. The encoded protein is CATSDPRTNENQPQHF.